The entry that follows covers one T cell receptor beta chain sequence. These data belong to a study of shared T cell receptors in the human thymus. Germline CDR1 SGHRS, CDR2 YFSETQ. The ends lost 0 bases at V and 1 base at J; junction bases unmatched: 6. The CDR3 runs 18 residues. Produced via immunoSEQ multiplex PCR; TCRdb's table is partial and in-frame only. Of about 380,000 clones in the sample, approximately 95% are singletons; the top ten hold approximately 0.02%. The chain couples TRBV5-1 to TRBJ2-2, with 10 bases that match TRBD2. The sequenced sample consisted of thymocytes. This receptor was taken from a human donor. This chain's CDR3 is CASSLGTSGTKNTGELFF. CDR3 coding DNA: TGCGCCAGCAGCTTGGGAACTAGCGGGACCAAGAACACCGGGGAGCTGTTTTTT.